Listed here is a single T cell receptor beta chain. The sample comes from a study of blood T cell repertoires in COVID-19. On the study more broadly: Specimens from acute and convalescent COVID-19 originated in the United States, Italy and Spain.

Sequencing used immunoSEQ multiplex PCR; TCRdb keeps in-frame clones, though not all of them. The data show tens of thousands of clones, approximately 80% seen once. This CDR3 region has 15 residues. V dropped 4 bases and J dropped 3 bases, with 13 bases sitting between them. Germline CDR1 SGHDT, CDR2 YYEEEE. This sequence joins TRBV5-6 and TRBJ2-2; a weak D match, TRBD2 (5 bases). The source is a man aged 55 to 69 with acute or convalescent COVID-19. The material sequenced was peripheral blood. Here the CDR3 DNA reads TGTGCCAGCAGCCAGACGGGATTCGACACCGGGGAGCTGTTTTTT. It specifies CASSQTGFDTGELFF.